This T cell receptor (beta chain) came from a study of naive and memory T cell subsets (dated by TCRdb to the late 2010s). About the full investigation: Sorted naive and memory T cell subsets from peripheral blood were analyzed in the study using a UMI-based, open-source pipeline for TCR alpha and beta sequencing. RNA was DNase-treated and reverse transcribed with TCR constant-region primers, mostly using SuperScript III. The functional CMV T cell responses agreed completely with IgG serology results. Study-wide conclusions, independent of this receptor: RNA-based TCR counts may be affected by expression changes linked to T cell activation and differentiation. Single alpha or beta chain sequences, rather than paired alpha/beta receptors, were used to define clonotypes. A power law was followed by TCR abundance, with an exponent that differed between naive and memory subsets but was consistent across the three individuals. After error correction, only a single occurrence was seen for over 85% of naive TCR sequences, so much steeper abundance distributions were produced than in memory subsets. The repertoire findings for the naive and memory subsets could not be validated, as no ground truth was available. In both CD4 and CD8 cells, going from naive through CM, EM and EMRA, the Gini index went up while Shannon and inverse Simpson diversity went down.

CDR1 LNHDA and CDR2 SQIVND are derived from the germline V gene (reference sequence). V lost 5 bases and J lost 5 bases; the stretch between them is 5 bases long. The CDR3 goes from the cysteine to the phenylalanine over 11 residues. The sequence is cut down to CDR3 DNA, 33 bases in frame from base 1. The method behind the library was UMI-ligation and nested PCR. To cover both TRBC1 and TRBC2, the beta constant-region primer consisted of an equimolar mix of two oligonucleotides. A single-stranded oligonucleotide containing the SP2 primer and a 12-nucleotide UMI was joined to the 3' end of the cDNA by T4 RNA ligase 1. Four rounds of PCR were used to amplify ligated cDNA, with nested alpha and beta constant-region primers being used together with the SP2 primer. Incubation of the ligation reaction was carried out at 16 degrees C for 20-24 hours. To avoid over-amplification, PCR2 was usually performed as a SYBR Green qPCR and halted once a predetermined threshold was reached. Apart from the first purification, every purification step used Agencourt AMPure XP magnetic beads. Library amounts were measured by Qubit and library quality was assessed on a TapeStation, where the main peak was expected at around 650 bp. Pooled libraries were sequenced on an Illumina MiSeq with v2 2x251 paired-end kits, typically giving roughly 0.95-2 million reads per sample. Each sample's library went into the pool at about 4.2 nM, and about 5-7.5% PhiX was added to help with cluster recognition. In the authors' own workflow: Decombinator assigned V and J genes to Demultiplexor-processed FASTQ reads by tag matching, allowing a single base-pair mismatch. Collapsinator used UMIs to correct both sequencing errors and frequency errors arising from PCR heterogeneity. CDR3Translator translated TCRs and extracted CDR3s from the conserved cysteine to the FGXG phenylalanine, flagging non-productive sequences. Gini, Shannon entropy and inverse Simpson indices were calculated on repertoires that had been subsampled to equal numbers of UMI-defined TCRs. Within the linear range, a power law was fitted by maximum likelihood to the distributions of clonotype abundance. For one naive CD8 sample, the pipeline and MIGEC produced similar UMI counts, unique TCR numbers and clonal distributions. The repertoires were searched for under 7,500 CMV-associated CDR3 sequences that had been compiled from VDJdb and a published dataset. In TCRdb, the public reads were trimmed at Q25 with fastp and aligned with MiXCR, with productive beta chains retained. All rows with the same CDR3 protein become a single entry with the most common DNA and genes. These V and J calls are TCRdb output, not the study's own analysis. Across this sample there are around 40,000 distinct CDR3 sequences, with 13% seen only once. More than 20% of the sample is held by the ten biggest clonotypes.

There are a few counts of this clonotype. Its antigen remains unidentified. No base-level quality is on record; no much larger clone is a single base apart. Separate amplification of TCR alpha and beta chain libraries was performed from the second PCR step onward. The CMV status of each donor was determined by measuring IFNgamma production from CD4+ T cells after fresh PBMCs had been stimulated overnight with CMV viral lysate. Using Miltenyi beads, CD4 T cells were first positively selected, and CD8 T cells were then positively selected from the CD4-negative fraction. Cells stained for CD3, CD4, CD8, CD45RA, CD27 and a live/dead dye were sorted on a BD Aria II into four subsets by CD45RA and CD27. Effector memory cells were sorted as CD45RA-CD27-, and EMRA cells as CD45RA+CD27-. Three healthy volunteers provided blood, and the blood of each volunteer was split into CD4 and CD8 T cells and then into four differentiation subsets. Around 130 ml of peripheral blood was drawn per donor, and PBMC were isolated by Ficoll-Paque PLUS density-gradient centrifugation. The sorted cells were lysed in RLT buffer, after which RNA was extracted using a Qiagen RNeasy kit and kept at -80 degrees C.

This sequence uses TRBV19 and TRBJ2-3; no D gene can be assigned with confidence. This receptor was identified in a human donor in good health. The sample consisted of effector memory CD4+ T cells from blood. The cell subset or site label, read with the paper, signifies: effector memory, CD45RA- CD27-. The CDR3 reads CASSEEDTQYF. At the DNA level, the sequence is TGTGCCAGTAGTGAGGAAGATACGCAGTATTTT.